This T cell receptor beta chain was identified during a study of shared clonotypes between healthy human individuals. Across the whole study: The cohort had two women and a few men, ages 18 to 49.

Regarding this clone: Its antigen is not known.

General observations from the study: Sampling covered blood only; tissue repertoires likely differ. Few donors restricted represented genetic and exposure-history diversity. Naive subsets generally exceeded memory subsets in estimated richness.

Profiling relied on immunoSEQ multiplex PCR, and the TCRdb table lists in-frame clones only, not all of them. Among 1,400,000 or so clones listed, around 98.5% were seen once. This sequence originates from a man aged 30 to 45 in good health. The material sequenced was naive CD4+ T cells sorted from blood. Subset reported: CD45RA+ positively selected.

The CDR3 spells CASSQDGTGFTEAFF. The DNA of the CDR3 is TGCGCCAGCAGCCAAGATGGAACAGGGTTCACTGAAGCTTTCTTT. The chain recombines TRBV4-1 with TRBJ1-1; possible D gene TRBD1, 6 bases. The CDR3 has 15 residues. The germline V gene encodes CDR1 MGHRA and CDR2 YSYEKL. The V end lost 0 bases, the J end lost 4 bases, and 12 bases lay between the germline ends.